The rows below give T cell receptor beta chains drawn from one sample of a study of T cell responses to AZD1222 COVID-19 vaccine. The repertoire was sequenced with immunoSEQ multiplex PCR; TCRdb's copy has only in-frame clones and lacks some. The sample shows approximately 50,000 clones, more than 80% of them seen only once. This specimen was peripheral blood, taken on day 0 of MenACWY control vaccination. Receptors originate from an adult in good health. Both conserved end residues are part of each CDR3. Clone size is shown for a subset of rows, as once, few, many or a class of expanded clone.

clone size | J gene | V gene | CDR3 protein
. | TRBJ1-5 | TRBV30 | CAWSASGSNQPQHF
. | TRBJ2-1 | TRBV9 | CAGSVDGSSYNEQFF
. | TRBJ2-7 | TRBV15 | CATSRDLGTKGEQYF
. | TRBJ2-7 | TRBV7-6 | CASSSGQGVDEQYF
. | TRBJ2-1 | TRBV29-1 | CSVGVQNYNEQFF
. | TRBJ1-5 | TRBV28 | CASGTNQPQHF
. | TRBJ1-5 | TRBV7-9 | CASSSGTVGNQPQHF
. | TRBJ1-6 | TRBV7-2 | CASSLDGGLSSYNSPLHF
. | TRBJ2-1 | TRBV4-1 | CASSQEMGTSGPMGKQFF
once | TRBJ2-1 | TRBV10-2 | CASTAARTSGINYNEQFF
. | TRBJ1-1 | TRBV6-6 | CATQQGLGNTEAFF
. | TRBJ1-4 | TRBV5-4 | CASSSGQGGEKLFF
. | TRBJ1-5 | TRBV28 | CASSLYRAGNRQPQHF
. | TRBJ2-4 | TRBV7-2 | CASSQPRTSLTAKNIQYF
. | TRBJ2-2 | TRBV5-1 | CASSLTLTGELFF
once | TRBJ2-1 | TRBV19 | CASSIQYNEQFF
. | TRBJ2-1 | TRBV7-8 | CASSLGRTTYNEQFF
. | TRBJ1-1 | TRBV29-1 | CSVKVTEAFF
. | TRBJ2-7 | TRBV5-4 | CVSSSAGLAGGIGDF
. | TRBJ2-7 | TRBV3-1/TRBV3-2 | CASGKPGVPTEQYF
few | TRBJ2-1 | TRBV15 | CATSRGQGDNEQFF
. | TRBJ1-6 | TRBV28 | CASSLHSLNSPLHF
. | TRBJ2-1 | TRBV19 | CAGSNGFGGLDEQFF
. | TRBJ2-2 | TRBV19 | CASRLSWVLAGELFF
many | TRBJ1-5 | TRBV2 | CASNTGTGYQPQHF
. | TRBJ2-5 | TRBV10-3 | CAISESRTGGQQETQYF
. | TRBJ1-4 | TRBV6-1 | CASSEAGLPNEKLFF
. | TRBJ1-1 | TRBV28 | CASRSTGNTEAFF
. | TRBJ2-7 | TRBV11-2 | CASSLDRVGHEQYF
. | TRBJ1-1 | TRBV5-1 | CASSLEGEATEAFF
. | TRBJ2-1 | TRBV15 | CATSREREGQEFF
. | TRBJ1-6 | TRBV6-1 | CASSEVGRDSPLHF
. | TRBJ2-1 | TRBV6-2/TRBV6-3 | CASSKTSGIHLTTSYNEQFF
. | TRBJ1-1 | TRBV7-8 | CASSFAGGVSTEAFF
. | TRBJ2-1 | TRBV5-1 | CASSSTNEGEQFF
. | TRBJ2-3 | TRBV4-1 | CASSQTLYTSTDTQYF
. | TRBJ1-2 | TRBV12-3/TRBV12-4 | CASSYRRDGYTF
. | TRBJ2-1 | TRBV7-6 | CASSSRTSGYNEQFF
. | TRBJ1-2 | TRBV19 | CASSPRPNYGYTF
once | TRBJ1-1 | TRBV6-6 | CASSYAPGTEAFF
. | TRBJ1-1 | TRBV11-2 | CASSSRDRGRTEAFF
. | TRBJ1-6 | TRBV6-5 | CASTPRTGNSPLHF
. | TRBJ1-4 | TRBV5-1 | CASSPRTLTTNEKLFF
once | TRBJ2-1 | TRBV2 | CASSSDRGSYNEQFF
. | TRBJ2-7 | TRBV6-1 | CASSEWDKQYF
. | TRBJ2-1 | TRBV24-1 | CATSDFTAINNEQFF
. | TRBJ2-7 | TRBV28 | CASNWGQGANEQYF
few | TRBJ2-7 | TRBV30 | CAWSKGGLHYEQYF
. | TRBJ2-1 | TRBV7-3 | CASSLSGGYDEQFF
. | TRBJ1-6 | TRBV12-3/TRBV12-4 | CASRNLGSPLHF